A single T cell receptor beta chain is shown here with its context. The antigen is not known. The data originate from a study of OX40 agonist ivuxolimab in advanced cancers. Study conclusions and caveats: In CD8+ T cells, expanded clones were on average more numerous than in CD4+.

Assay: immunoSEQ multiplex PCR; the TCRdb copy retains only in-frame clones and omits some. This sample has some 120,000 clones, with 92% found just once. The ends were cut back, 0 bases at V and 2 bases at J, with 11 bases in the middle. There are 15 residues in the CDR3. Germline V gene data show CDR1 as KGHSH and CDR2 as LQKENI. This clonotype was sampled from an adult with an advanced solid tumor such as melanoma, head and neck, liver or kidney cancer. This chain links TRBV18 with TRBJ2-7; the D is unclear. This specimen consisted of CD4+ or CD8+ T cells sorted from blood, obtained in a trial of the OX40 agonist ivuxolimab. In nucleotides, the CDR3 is TGTGCCAGCTCACCACCGGGCTCAATCACCTACGAGCAGTACTTC. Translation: CASSPPGSITYEQYF. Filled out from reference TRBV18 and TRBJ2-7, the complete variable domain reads NAGVMQNPRHLVRRRGQEARLRCSPMKGHSHVYWYRQLPEEGLKFMVYLQKENIIDESGMPKERFSAEFPKEGPSILRIQQVVRGDSAAYFCASSPPGSITYEQYFGPGTRLTVT.